This record covers a single T cell receptor (beta chain). The record originates from a study of blood T cell repertoires in COVID-19. Study-level information: Acute-phase and convalescent COVID-19 samples originated in the United States, Italy and Spain.

This CDR3 has 15 amino acids. Germline V gives CDR1 MNHEY, CDR2 SVGAGI. With V trimmed by 6 bases and J by 1 base, 7 bases remained unmatched. Sequenced by immunoSEQ multiplex PCR; TCRdb stores in-frame clones only, minus some. In the table there are some 150,000 clones, about 86% of which are singletons. This clonotype was sampled from a woman between 55 and 75 years old with acute or convalescent COVID-19. This chain joins TRBV6-5 and TRBJ2-3; 7 bases line up with TRBD2. The material sequenced was peripheral blood. The CDR3 protein is CASRPVRGGTDTQYF. The CDR3 DNA follows: TGTGCCAGCAGACCCGTTCGGGGGGGCACAGATACGCAGTATTTT.